These 27 T cell receptor beta chains came from one sample sequenced in a study of blood T cell repertoires in COVID-19. Measured with immunoSEQ multiplex PCR; TCRdb has only the in-frame clones, and not every one. The sample includes around 100,000 clones, roughly nine tenths of them seen just once. Sample: peripheral blood. Every receptor here comes from a middle-aged man with acute or convalescent COVID-19.

The V and J genes are TRBV5-4 and TRBJ1-1; no firm D call. CDR3 size: 13 residues. Trimming pared 4 bases from V and 2 bases from J, leaving 9 bases between. CDR1 is SGHNT and CDR2 is YYREEE in the germline V gene (reference sequence). The CDR3 region is CASSQIPNTEAFF. Here the CDR3 DNA reads TGTGCCAGCAGCCAGATACCTAACACTGAAGCTTTCTTT.

The sample holds one count of this clone. CDR3 nucleotides: TGTGCCACCAAACACGGGGTTTCAAACATTCAGTACTTC. It codes for CATKHGVSNIQYF. V and J are TRBV28 and TRBJ2-4, with D tentatively TRBD2 (5 bases). Germline V gives CDR1 MDHEN, CDR2 SYDVKM. V was pared by 10 bases and J by 6 bases, with 16 bases between. This CDR3 contains 13 residues.

The V gene is TRBV6-5, the J gene TRBJ1-5; 11 bases line up with TRBD1. CDR1 and CDR2 (germline): MNHEY, SVGAGI. The CDR3 is 13 amino acids. J gave up 11 bases and V 6 bases, and 6 bases lay outside the gene matches. CDR3: CASSRDRGEAQHF. CDR3 coding DNA: TGTGCCAGCAGCCGGGACAGGGGGGAGGCCCAGCATTTT.

The V call is TRBV28, the J call TRBJ1-4; D gene unclear. The germline V gene encodes CDR1 MDHEN and CDR2 SYDVKM. CDR3 size: 15 residues. V gave up 6 bases and J gave up 7 bases, with 18 bases separating them. The CDR3 here is CASSPTRDTIEKLFF. The CDR3 nucleotides read TGTGCCAGCAGCCCTACCCGCGACACCATTGAAAAACTGTTTTTT.

J is TRBJ1-1 and V is TRBV3-1 (or the pseudogene TRBV3-2); D is uncertain. The CDR3 runs to 16 residues. Looked up from germline, CDR1 is LGHDT and CDR2 is YNNKEL (reference sequence). Trimming removed 0 bases from V and 4 bases from J, with 15 bases in between. CDR3 nucleotide sequence: TGTGCCAGCAGCCAAGATCTAACCCCCTCAGGCACTGAAGCTTTCTTT. Translated: CASSQDLTPSGTEAFF.

This clone was seen a single time. J is TRBJ2-1 and V is TRBV30, with D possibly being TRBD2 (6 bases). The germline V and J ends were trimmed by 0 bases and 4 bases, with 10 bases remaining between them. The CDR3 length is 14 residues. From germline, CDR1 is GTSNPN and CDR2 SVGIG (reference sequence). The CDR3 DNA sequence: TGTGCCTGGAGTGTACGGGACTCATACAATGAGCAGTTCTTC. This translates into CAWSVRDSYNEQFF.

J is TRBJ1-5 and V is TRBV5-6; D remains unclear. The germline CDR1 and CDR2 sequences are SGHDT and YYEEEE. CDR3 size: 14 residues. Trimming took off 1 base at V and 3 bases at J, with 8 bases between the two ends. The CDR3 DNA follows: TGTGCCAGCAGCTTGCGCGGTTCCAATCAGCCCCAGCATTTT. Protein: CASSLRGSNQPQHF.

V usage is TRBV5-1 and J usage is TRBJ2-5, with a weak D call TRBD2 (5 bases). Trimming stripped 0 bases from V and 1 base from J, with 7 bases between. The CDR3 runs to 14 residues. Germline lookup yields CDR1 SGHRS and CDR2 YFSETQ. As DNA, the CDR3 is TGCGCCAGCAGCTTGGCGGGGTTCCAAGAGACCCAGTACTTC. Residues: CASSLAGFQETQYF.

The chain is built from TRBV20-1 and TRBJ2-5; 10 bases line up with TRBD2. This CDR3 has 14 amino acids. From germline, CDR1 is DFQATT and CDR2 SNEGSKA (reference sequence). V trimming: 3 bases; J trimming: 3 bases; junction bases outside the gene matches: 4. The CDR3 spells CSASLLAGEETQYF. CDR3 in DNA: TGCAGTGCTAGTCTCCTAGCGGGGGAAGAGACCCAGTACTTC.

The gene calls are TRBV27 and TRBJ1-2; D possibly corresponds to TRBD1 (6 bases). The CDR3 contains 11 residues. Looked up from germline, CDR1 is MNHEY and CDR2 is SMNVEV (reference sequence). V was shortened by 6 bases and J by 8 bases, with 10 bases between the two germline ends. CDR3: CASRGALGYTF. The CDR3 DNA reads as TGTGCCAGCAGGGGGGCCTTGGGCTACACCTTC.

The CDR3 protein is CASSWGQNTEAFF. The CDR3 DNA sequence: TGTGCCAGCAGTTGGGGACAGAACACTGAAGCTTTCTTT. This chain links TRBV6-5 with TRBJ1-1; possibly TRBD1 for D (6 bases). The CDR3 totals 13 residues. Germline values: CDR1 MNHEY, CDR2 SVGAGI. Between the trimmed V and J ends, which lost 4 bases and 1 base, there was a span of 7 bases.

The chain couples TRBV29-1 to TRBJ1-2; TRBD1 agrees at 9 bases. V gave up 5 bases and J gave up 7 bases; unmatched junction bases: 2. Germline CDR1 SQVTM, CDR2 ANQGSEA. This CDR3 comprises 11 residues. CDR3 bases: TGCAGCGTTAACAGGGGGCCTGGCTACACCTTC. Translated, it gives CSVNRGPGYTF.

The rearrangement uses TRBV5-1 and TRBJ1-1, with 7 bases lining up with TRBD1. Germline assignment: CDR1 SGHRS and CDR2 YFSETQ. This CDR3 has 16 residues. The V gene end was trimmed by 3 bases and the J gene end by 4 bases; junction bases not matched to a gene: 12. CDR3 loop: CASSSLGARTGTEAFF. In DNA, the CDR3 is TGCGCCAGCAGCTCTTTGGGGGCGAGGACAGGCACTGAAGCTTTCTTT. Using reference TRBV5-1 and TRBJ1-1 for the parts outside the CDR3, the full variable domain is KAGVTQTPRYLIKTRGQQVTLSCSPISGHRSVSWYQQTPGQGLQFLFEYFSETQRNKGNFPGRFSGRQFSNSRSEMNVSTLELGDSALYLCASSSLGARTGTEAFFGQGTRLTVV.

The CDR3 nucleotides read TGTGCCAGCAGCTTGGAGGGGGCTTATAGCAATCAGCCCCAGCATTTT. Residues: CASSLEGAYSNQPQHF. This chain links TRBV5-5 with TRBJ1-5; the match to TRBD1 covers 7 bases. Germline V gene data show CDR1 as SGHKS and CDR2 as YYEKEE (reference sequence). V gave up 0 bases and J gave up 0 bases; unmatched junction bases: 3. CDR3 length: 16 residues. Supplemented by reference TRBV5-5 and TRBJ1-5, the full variable domain reads DAGVTQSPTHLIKTRGQQVTLRCSPISGHKSVSWYQQVLGQGPQFIFQYYEKEERGRGNFPDRFSARQFPNYSSELNVNALLLGDSALYLCASSLEGAYSNQPQHFGDGTRLSIL.

This rearrangement joins TRBV5-5 to TRBJ1-3; no firm D call. Between the trimmed V and J ends, which lost 4 bases and 3 bases, there was a span of 17 bases. The CDR3 is 16 residues long. Germline values: CDR1 SGHKS, CDR2 YYEKEE (reference sequence). The CDR3 spells CASSRPSRGGGNTIYF. The CDR3 region has the DNA TGTGCCAGCAGCCGCCCATCGCGGGGTGGTGGAAACACCATATATTTT. The full variable domain, rest sourced from reference TRBV5-5 and TRBJ1-3, is DAGVTQSPTHLIKTRGQQVTLRCSPISGHKSVSWYQQVLGQGPQFIFQYYEKEERGRGNFPDRFSARQFPNYSSELNVNALLLGDSALYLCASSRPSRGGGNTIYFGEGSWLTVV.

V and J are TRBV5-1 and TRBJ2-2, with TRBD1 matching 9 bases. Trimming cost V 2 bases and J 4 bases; bases outside gene matches: 3. The CDR3 consists of 15 residues. The germline V gene encodes CDR1 SGHRS and CDR2 YFSETQ. Here the CDR3 DNA reads TGCGCCAGCAGCTTTGGGACAGGGCGCACCGGGGAGCTGTTTTTT. It is translated as CASSFGTGRTGELFF.

This clone was found a few times. The rearrangement uses TRBV5-6 and TRBJ1-3; the D is unclear. V was cut by 5 bases and J by 6 bases, with 9 bases left in between. The length of the CDR3 is 12 residues. The germline V gene encodes CDR1 SGHDT and CDR2 YYEEEE. The CDR3 region is CASSETENTIYF. CDR3 coding DNA: TGTGCCAGCAGTGAGACTGAAAACACCATATATTTT. Full variable domain (outside the CDR3, taken from reference TRBV5-6 and TRBJ1-3): DAGVTQSPTHLIKTRGQQVTLRCSPKSGHDTVSWYQQALGQGPQFIFQYYEEEERQRGNFPDRFSGHQFPNYSSELNVNALLLGDSALYLCASSETENTIYFGEGSWLTVV.

The V call is TRBV3-1 (or the pseudogene TRBV3-2), the J call TRBJ2-1; D gene uncertain. The V end lost 0 bases, the J end lost 9 bases, and 9 bases lay between the germline ends. This CDR3 has 13 amino acids. The germline CDR1 and CDR2 sequences are LGHDT and YNNKEL (reference sequence). The DNA for the CDR3 is TGTGCCAGCAGCCAAGAATTAGATCGTGAGCAGTTCTTC. It encodes CASSQELDREQFF.

This chain connects TRBV11-3 to TRBJ2-7; D gene unclear. Trimming shortened V by 1 base and J by 3 bases, and 7 bases separated the two germline ends. CDR3 length: 13 amino acids. Looked up from germline, CDR1 is SGHNT and CDR2 is YENEEA. The CDR3 reads CASSLGASYEQYF. The DNA for the CDR3 is TGTGCCAGCAGCTTAGGGGCCAGCTACGAGCAGTACTTC.

The CDR3 reads CASGSVGGGDYGYTF. Written as DNA, the CDR3 is TGTGCCAGTGGGTCTGTGGGCGGAGGGGACTATGGCTACACCTTC. The J gene is TRBJ1-2, the V gene TRBV28; possible D gene TRBD1, 5 bases. The CDR3 totals 15 residues. Trimming removed 9 bases from V and 3 bases from J, with 20 bases in between. Per the germline V gene, CDR1 is MDHEN and CDR2 is SYDVKM.

This clone was seen once. The chain uses TRBV12-5 and TRBJ2-5; 9 positions agree with TRBD2. V lost 2 bases, J lost 2 bases, and 3 bases stayed unmatched. Germline V gene sequence: CDR1 LGHNT, CDR2 FRNRAP. The CDR3 runs 15 residues. The CDR3 DNA follows: TGTGCTAGTGGTTTGACCAGCGGGGGGCAAGAGACCCAGTACTTC. Amino acid sequence: CASGLTSGGQETQYF.

Only a few counts were recorded for this clone. The J gene is TRBJ1-4, the V gene TRBV10-1; TRBD1 aligns across 7 bases. CDR1 is WNHNN, CDR2 SYGVQD, per germline (reference sequence). Trimming removed 6 bases from V and 10 bases from J; junction bases left unmatched: 17. This CDR3 has 16 amino acids. The CDR3 reads CASSETGSDDLLKLFF. The CDR3, as DNA: TGCGCCAGCAGCGAGACAGGGTCCGATGATTTGTTAAAACTGTTTTTT.

This clone was observed once. The chain recombines TRBV19 with TRBJ2-3; 7 bases match TRBD1. This CDR3 has 14 amino acids. Germline CDR1 LNHDA, CDR2 SQIVND (reference sequence). The V gene end was trimmed by 5 bases and the J gene end by 3 bases; junction bases not matched to a gene: 5. The DNA for the CDR3 is TGTGCCAGTAGTGTAAGACAGGGAACAGATACGCAGTATTTT. This gives the protein CASSVRQGTDTQYF.

The gene calls are TRBV18 and TRBJ2-5; perhaps TRBD2 as D (7 bases). The CDR3 extends over 13 amino acids. V was cut by 3 bases and J by 6 bases, with 11 bases left in between. The V gene's germline CDR1 is KGHSH and CDR2 LQKENI. The CDR3 protein is CASSPGGLKTQYF. The CDR3 coding sequence is TGTGCCAGCTCACCCGGGGGGCTAAAGACCCAGTACTTC.

The chain carries TRBV5-6 and TRBJ1-2, with 10 nucleotides matching TRBD1. Unmatched junction bases numbered 6, after V lost 4 bases and J lost 0 bases. The CDR3 covers 16 residues. The germline gives CDR1 SGHDT, CDR2 YYEEEE. CDR3 coding DNA: TGTGCCAGCAGCCCGGACAGGGGGGTTTCTAACTATGGCTACACCTTC. As protein: CASSPDRGVSNYGYTF.

V and J are TRBV5-1 and TRBJ2-4; D remains ambiguous. V gave up 3 bases and J gave up 0 bases, with 7 bases separating them. The CDR3 totals 14 residues. The V gene's germline CDR1 is SGHRS and CDR2 YFSETQ. The DNA for the CDR3 is TGCGCCAGCAGCTCGGGTGTAGCCAAAAACATTCAGTACTTC. This sequence encodes CASSSGVAKNIQYF.

The chain is built from TRBV18 and TRBJ2-7, with 11 nucleotides matching TRBD1. After removal of 8 bases from V and 3 bases from J, the junction contained 12 bases not matched to a gene. This CDR3 is 16 amino acids long. Germline V lookup: CDR1 KGHSH, CDR2 LQKENI. For the CDR3, the DNA is TGTGCCAGCACCGTACGTGGGGACAGGGGGAACTACGAGCAGTACTTC. Its translation: CASTVRGDRGNYEQYF. Full variable domain (rest looked up from reference TRBV18 and TRBJ2-7): NAGVMQNPRHLVRRRGQEARLRCSPMKGHSHVYWYRQLPEEGLKFMVYLQKENIIDESGMPKERFSAEFPKEGPSILRIQQVVRGDSAAYFCASTVRGDRGNYEQYFGPGTRLTVT.